The source of this TCR beta chain is a study of control samples from healthy donors and cancer patients. Germline V CDR1 and CDR2: LGHNA, YNFKEQ. The V gene lost 1 base and the J gene lost 1 base, with 13 bases spanning the gap. This CDR3 has 16 residues. By share, this clone ranks as medium-sized. TCRdb's table, derived via immunoSEQ multiplex PCR, lists solely in-frame clones and lacks some. The data hold some 76,000 clones, with 75% to 90% observed a single time. Material: PBMCs. V is TRBV4-2 and J is TRBJ1-1; D unresolved. The clonotype was recovered from a woman in her 50s with colorectal cancer. Here the CDR3 reads CASSQAGVLGNTEAFF. The CDR3 DNA sequence: TGTGCCAGCAGCCAAGCTGGGGTACTGGGGAACACTGAAGCTTTCTTT.